A single sample gave rise to the 10 T cell receptor beta chains below, sequenced in a study of T-cell memory formation after mild COVID-19. Using its own MiXCR run on the 5' RACE reads, TCRdb lists one record per CDR3 protein. The sample holds 150,000 to 200,000 distinct CDR3 sequences, 25% to 40% seen once. The sequencing input was PBMCs or a T cell subset sorted from them (not recorded which). The receptors come from an adult woman who had mild COVID-19 (a few samples of this study predate the infection). Cell type and time point are not known.

The V call is TRBV20-1, the J call TRBJ1-3; 7 bases align to TRBD1. Germline CDR1 reads DFQATT; CDR2 reads SNEGSKA (reference sequence). The CDR3 covers 16 residues. V was clipped by 0 bases and J by 0 bases; unmatched bases: 5. CDR3 amino acids: CSAREYGQVSGNTIYF. The DNA of the CDR3 is TGCAGTGCTAGAGAGTACGGACAGGTCTCTGGAAACACCATATATTTT.

A few counts support this clonotype. CDR3 nucleotides: TGTGCCAGCAGCGTAGGCCCTAGGGAGGGGGTGTTCTATGGCTACACCTTC. Its protein product is CASSVGPREGVFYGYTF. The J gene is TRBJ1-2, the V gene TRBV9, with TRBD1 as a possible D gene (6 bases). V was cut by 0 bases and J by 4 bases, with 19 bases left in between. Per germline, CDR1 SGDLS and CDR2 YYNGEE. The CDR3 is 17 amino acids.

This clonotype has just a few counts. V usage is TRBV7-6 and J usage is TRBJ2-1; D is perhaps TRBD1 (6 bases). Germline V CDR1 and CDR2: SGHVS, FNYEAQ. Trimming cost V 1 base and J 5 bases, with 27 bases left between them. This CDR3 region has 20 residues. CDR3 DNA: TGTGCCAGCAGCTTAGAGCTCAGTATGTCCTACAGGGCGAATCACAATGAGCAGTTCTTC. Protein sequence: CASSLELSMSYRANHNEQFF. Full variable domain (remainder filled in from reference TRBV7-6 and TRBJ2-1): GAGVSQSPRYKVTKRGQDVALRCDPISGHVSLYWYRQALGQGPEFLTYFNYEAQQDKSGLPNDRFSAERPEGSISTLTIQRTEQRDSAMYRCASSLELSMSYRANHNEQFFGPGTRLTVL.

This chain links TRBV12-3 or TRBV12-4 with TRBJ1-2, with D uncertain. This CDR3 spans 15 amino acids. V lost 1 base, J lost 5 bases, and 14 bases lay in between. The CDR3 is CASSLGRRGTYGYTF. In nucleotides, the CDR3 is TGTGCCAGCAGTTTAGGGCGGCGGGGAACATATGGCTACACCTTC.

This clonotype was seen only a few times. J is TRBJ2-7 and V is TRBV2; TRBD2 agrees at 11 bases. Germline V gene data show CDR1 as SNHLY and CDR2 as FYNNEI. The CDR3 is made up of 19 amino acids. V gave up 4 bases and J gave up 3 bases; unmatched junction bases: 17. The CDR3 sequence: CASSVELEVAGGSHYEQYF. The CDR3 DNA sequence: TGTGCCAGCAGTGTGGAGTTGGAGGTAGCGGGAGGGTCCCACTACGAGCAGTACTTC.

This clonotype was observed at least ten times. The chain carries TRBV28 and TRBJ1-4; D ambiguous. The V end lost 5 bases, the J end lost 0 bases, and 10 bases lay between the germline ends. In germline, CDR1 is MDHEN, CDR2 SYDVKM. The CDR3 consists of 15 residues. The CDR3 region is CASSPRHPTNEKLFF. The DNA for the CDR3 is TGTGCCAGCAGTCCCAGACACCCAACTAATGAAAAACTGTTTTTT.

A few counts support this clonotype. The chain joins TRBV29-1 to TRBJ2-1, with TRBD1 identical over 8 bases. Germline CDR1 reads SQVTM; CDR2 reads ANQGSEA. The trim removed 8 bases at V and 8 bases at J, leaving 8 bases unmatched. The CDR3 consists of 12 residues. CDR3 nucleotides: TGCAGCACGTGGACAGGGCGGGATGAGCAGTTCTTC. It codes for CSTWTGRDEQFF.

This clonotype has more than one count but fewer than ten. V is TRBV27 and J is TRBJ1-1, with D perhaps matching TRBD1 (6 bases). CDR3 length equals 14 residues. With 6 bases removed from V and 3 bases from J, the gap between germline ends came to 14 bases. The germline gives CDR1 MNHEY, CDR2 SMNVEV (reference sequence). The CDR3 DNA reads as TGTGCCAGCAGCCTACAGGGATCGGACACTGAAGCTTTCTTT. Translated: CASSLQGSDTEAFF.

The chain employs TRBV4-2 and TRBJ2-5; TRBD2 matches 12 bases. J lost 4 bases, V lost 0 bases, and 0 bases had no gene match. Germline CDR1 LGHNA, CDR2 YNFKEQ. The CDR3 contains 15 residues. CDR3 bases: TGTGCCAGCAGCCAAGAGGGACTAGCGGGAGAGACCCAGTACTTC. It yields the protein CASSQEGLAGETQYF.

A few counts support this clonotype. The CDR3 DNA reads as TGTGCCAGCCGGGACGATGACACGCAGCCCCAGCATTTT. Translation gives CASRDDDTQPQHF. The J gene is TRBJ1-5, the V gene TRBV6-1; D perhaps matches TRBD1 (5 bases). CDR3 length: 13 residues. V lost 8 bases and J lost 7, with 15 bases in between. Germline V lookup: CDR1 MNHNS, CDR2 SASEGT.